The 21 T cell receptor beta chains below were found in one sample sequenced in a study of spatial heterogeneity in lung cancer. Via MiXCR, TCRdb re-called the 5' RACE reads, giving one row per CDR3 protein. The repertoire has about 2,100 distinct CDR3 sequences, 7.2% of them found once; the top ten carry 11%. Documented time point: sample taken at primary tumor resection. The sequencing here drew on normal lung tissue next to the tumor, taken at surgery. The receptors derive from a female donor with early-stage non-small cell lung cancer.

This clonotype has more than one count but fewer than ten. The chain couples TRBV4-3 to TRBJ2-3, with TRBD2 matching 11 bases. The germline V gene encodes CDR1 LGHNA and CDR2 YSLEER. The V gene end was trimmed by 0 bases and the J gene end by 4 bases; junction bases not matched to a gene: 6. CDR3 size: 17 residues. The CDR3 DNA follows: TGCGCCAGCAGCCAAGATATGGGTAGCGGGGGGGCAGATACGCAGTATTTT. Amino acid sequence: CASSQDMGSGGADTQYF.

This clonotype is judged medium-sized. The J gene is TRBJ1-2, the V gene TRBV29-1, with no clear D. The CDR3 runs to 14 residues. The V and J ends lost 8 bases and 0 bases respectively, with 16 bases between them. Germline V gene sequence: CDR1 SQVTM, CDR2 ANQGSEA. Here the CDR3 DNA reads TGCAGCTTTATTGCAGGATCTACTAACTATGGCTACACCTTC. This sequence encodes CSFIAGSTNYGYTF.

This clonotype is medium-sized (0.01 to 0.1%) in the sample. The chain links TRBV20-1 to TRBJ2-1; 16 positions agree with TRBD2. The CDR3 covers 20 residues. The germline V gene encodes CDR1 DFQATT and CDR2 SNEGSKA (reference sequence). With V trimmed by 0 bases and J by 4 bases, 12 bases remained unmatched. CDR3 DNA sequence: TGCAGTGCTAGAGATTATGACGGGACTAGCGGGGGGGCCCATTACAATGAGCAGTTCTTC. It is translated as CSARDYDGTSGGAHYNEQFF.

By frequency in the sample, this clonotype is medium-sized. This sequence joins TRBV20-1 and TRBJ1-5; tentatively, D is TRBD1 (5 bases). The CDR3 contains 11 residues. V shed 1 base and J shed 7 bases, with 5 bases lying between them. Germline CDR1 DFQATT, CDR2 SNEGSKA (reference sequence). The CDR3 region has the DNA TGCAGTGCTAGAGGGGGCCAGCCCCAGCATTTT. It is translated as CSARGGQPQHF.

On this clonotype: This may arise from a read error, as a much more abundant clone is one base away. The V call is TRBV2, the J call TRBJ2-1; D uncertain. The germline V gene has CDR1 SNHLY and CDR2 FYNNEI. The CDR3 extends over 13 amino acids. CDR3 residues: CASNEGKLGEQFF. The CDR3 nucleotides are TGTGCCAGCAATGAAGGAAAGTTAGGTGAGCAGTTCTTC.

This clonotype counts as medium-sized (0.01 to 0.1%). The chain couples TRBV27 to TRBJ1-1; 7 bases map to TRBD1. Germline lookup yields CDR1 MNHEY and CDR2 SMNVEV (reference sequence). V dropped 6 bases and J dropped 0; count of bases not matched to a gene: 10. This CDR3 has 16 residues. The CDR3 DNA reads as TGTGCCAGCAGCCAAGACAGGGCCCCTTTGAACACTGAAGCTTTCTTT. Protein product: CASSQDRAPLNTEAFF.

This clonotype ranks as medium-sized (0.01 to 0.1%). The CDR3 region is CSARNSGRAYEQYF. The CDR3 DNA reads as TGCAGTGCTAGGAATAGCGGGAGGGCTTACGAGCAGTACTTC. V and J are TRBV20-1 and TRBJ2-7; TRBD2 aligns across 11 bases. There are 14 residues in the CDR3. V was clipped by 3 bases and J by 4 bases; unmatched bases: 5. Germline V gene data show CDR1 as DFQATT and CDR2 as SNEGSKA (reference sequence).

In this sample, this clonotype is large. This chain uses TRBV29-1 with TRBJ2-2; maybe TRBD2 (5 bases). The ends were cut back, 7 bases at V and 5 bases at J, with 11 bases in the middle. The germline gives CDR1 SQVTM, CDR2 ANQGSEA. The CDR3 is 12 residues long. Here the CDR3 DNA reads TGCAGCGCCCGAGGGTTAACCGGGGAGCTGTTTTTT. The encoded protein is CSARGLTGELFF.

This clonotype came up a few times. This chain connects TRBV11-1 to TRBJ2-4, with 9 bases fitting TRBD1. With V trimmed by 3 bases and J by 5 bases, 2 bases remained unmatched. Germline CDR1 reads SGHAT; CDR2 reads FQDESV (reference sequence). This CDR3 has 14 residues. Here the CDR3 DNA reads TGTGCCAGCAGCTTCACAGGGGGCCAAAACATTCAGTACTTC. The encoded protein is CASSFTGGQNIQYF.

This clonotype is deemed medium-sized (0.01 to 0.1%). The genes are TRBV4-1 and TRBJ1-3; a weak D match, TRBD1 (6 bases). This CDR3 spans 19 amino acids. Germline V gene data show CDR1 as MGHRA and CDR2 as YSYEKL. Trimming removed 2 bases from V and 4 bases from J, with 24 bases in between. This chain's CDR3 is CASSQRGGGRPSSGNTIYF. CDR3 DNA sequence: TGCGCCAGCAGCCAAAGAGGAGGGGGACGGCCTTCTTCGGGAAACACCATATATTTT.

A word on this clonotype: This sequence may be a read error, since a much larger clone differs from it by one base. The V and J genes are TRBV28 and TRBJ1-2; tentatively, D is TRBD1 (5 bases). Germline CDR1 is MDHEN and CDR2 is SYDVKM. The CDR3 is 12 amino acids. CDR3 nucleotide sequence: TGTACCAGCAGTACGGGACCCTATGGCTACACCTTC. This codes for CTSSTGPYGYTF.

This clonotype rates as medium-sized (0.01 to 0.1%). J is TRBJ1-1 and V is TRBV28; D is uncertain. The CDR3 spans 14 residues. Per the germline V gene, CDR1 is MDHEN and CDR2 is SYDVKM. V shed 2 bases and J shed 0 bases, with 7 bases lying between them. The CDR3 region has the DNA TGTGCCAGCAGTTTAGAACAGCTGAACACTGAAGCTTTCTTT. Protein: CASSLEQLNTEAFF.

This clonotype is termed large (0.1 to 1%). This chain links TRBV7-2 with TRBJ2-1, with 14 bases that match TRBD2. Germline V CDR1 and CDR2: SGHTA, FQGNSA. The CDR3 totals 15 residues. The V gene end was trimmed by 1 base and the J gene end by 12 bases; junction bases not matched to a gene: 5. CDR3 in amino acids: CASSLGGLAGGLQFF. As DNA, the CDR3 is TGTGCCAGCAGCTTAGGTGGACTAGCGGGGGGTCTGCAGTTCTTC.

By sample share, this clonotype is medium-sized. This rearrangement joins TRBV12-5 to TRBJ1-1; D ambiguous. Germline V gene sequence: CDR1 LGHNT, CDR2 FRNRAP. Trimming took 7 bases from V and 0 from J, leaving 6 bases between them. This CDR3 has 12 amino acids. The CDR3 loop reads CASASLNTEAFF. CDR3 DNA: TGTGCTAGTGCCTCCTTGAACACTGAAGCTTTCTTT.

This clonotype is categorized as medium-sized (0.01 to 0.1%). The V and J genes are TRBV3-1 and TRBJ1-5; D is ambiguous. CDR3 length equals 13 residues. CDR1 and CDR2 from the germline V gene are LGHDT and YNNKEL (reference sequence). Trimming took 1 base from V and 6 from J, leaving 7 bases between them. The CDR3 sequence: CASSQGMSQPQHF. The CDR3 nucleotides are TGTGCCAGCAGCCAAGGAATGAGTCAGCCCCAGCATTTT.

This clonotype counts as medium-sized. The rearrangement uses TRBV10-1 and TRBJ2-4, with 11 bases aligning to TRBD2. Germline V gene sequence: CDR1 WNHNN, CDR2 SYGVQD (reference sequence). This CDR3 has 17 residues. Trimming at V came to 7 bases and at J to 0 bases, leaving 8 bases not matched to a gene. DNA of the CDR3: TGCGCCAGCACCGGGACTAGCGGAGCCCTAGCCAAAAACATTCAGTACTTC. Encoded protein: CASTGTSGALAKNIQYF.

Relative to its sample, this clonotype is medium-sized. The rearrangement joins TRBV20-1 to TRBJ2-7; TRBD2 aligns across 11 bases. This CDR3 comprises 15 residues. Germline trimming cut 5 bases from V and 4 bases from J; bases unmatched to any gene: 10. CDR1 is DFQATT and CDR2 is SNEGSKA in the germline V gene (reference sequence). Here the CDR3 reads CSAEILAGERYEQYF. The CDR3 DNA follows: TGCAGTGCTGAAATACTAGCGGGGGAACGGTACGAGCAGTACTTC.

This clonotype is classed as medium-sized. Its ends do not fully match the called genes, so a read error is possible. V and J are TRBV20-1 and TRBJ1-2; 7 bases are a match to TRBD1. The CDR3 consists of 12 residues. The germline gives CDR1 DFQATT, CDR2 SNEGSKA (reference sequence). The CDR3 spells CVTDRRSYGYTF. The CDR3 nucleotides read TGTGTAACGGACAGGAGGAGTTATGGCTACACCTTC.

In its sample, this clonotype ranks as large. This chain joins TRBV5-1 and TRBJ2-1; unclear D gene. V gave up 5 bases and J gave up 10 bases, with 10 bases separating them. Germline CDR1 and CDR2: SGHRS and YFSETQ. The CDR3 runs to 11 residues. CDR3 coding DNA: TGCGCCAGCAGGTGGGCGGAGGAGCAGTTCTTC. Encoded protein: CASRWAEEQFF.

This clonotype is labeled as medium-sized. CDR3 sequence reads: CSARDREDANYGYTF. CDR3 DNA sequence: TGCAGTGCTAGAGATCGGGAGGATGCTAACTATGGCTACACCTTC. The chain combines TRBV20-1 with TRBJ1-2; D not resolved. The V gene's germline CDR1 is DFQATT and CDR2 SNEGSKA (reference sequence). V was trimmed by 0 bases and J by 0 bases, leaving 11 bases between them. This CDR3 region has 15 residues.

This clonotype is medium-sized by share. The chain couples TRBV2 to TRBJ1-6, with D hard to call. CDR1 is SNHLY, CDR2 FYNNEI, per germline. CDR3 length equals 15 residues. Between the trimmed V and J ends, which lost 8 bases and 0 bases, there was a span of 11 bases. CDR3 bases: TGTGCCAGCGGTCAACAGAGCTCCTATAATTCACCCCTCCACTTT. Encoded protein: CASGQQSSYNSPLHF.